Below are 16 T cell receptor beta chains sequenced from a single sample in a study of beta chain features in type 1 diabetes. TCRB transcripts that were expressed got sequenced, as all of the isolated RNA had been reverse transcribed. The table came from immunoSEQ multiplex PCR; TCRdb's copy has only in-frame clones and leaves some out. The sample gives some 500,000 clones, about an eighth of which show up once; approximately 0.05% is in the top ten. The sequencing input was naive CD4+ T cells from blood. Every receptor here comes from a woman aged 18-29 years in good health.

This clone appeared a few times. This chain joins TRBV11-1 and TRBJ2-6; tentative D call: TRBD1 (5 bases). The germline gives CDR1 SGHAT, CDR2 FQDESV (reference sequence). Trimming took off 3 bases at V and 0 bases at J, with 15 bases between the two ends. There are 18 residues in the CDR3. The CDR3 DNA is TGTGCCAGCAGCTTCGTATCAGGGAAGGGCTCTGGGGCCAACGTCCTGACTTTC. Its protein is CASSFVSGKGSGANVLTF.

The V and J genes are TRBV7-2 and TRBJ2-3; 7 bases agree with TRBD2. The length of the CDR3 is 16 residues. Germline CDR1 SGHTA, CDR2 FQGNSA. The trim removed 5 bases at V and 2 bases at J, leaving 10 bases unmatched. The CDR3 nucleotides read TGTGCCAGCAGCCCGCGGGGAGCGGGATCCACAGATACGCAGTATTTT. This encodes CASSPRGAGSTDTQYF.

The chain couples TRBV5-4 to TRBJ1-2; D unresolved. The CDR3 is 13 amino acids. Trimming took 4 bases from V and 8 from J, leaving 15 bases between them. CDR1 is SGHNT, CDR2 YYREEE, per germline (reference sequence). In DNA form, the CDR3 reads TGTGCCAGCAGCCAAGCGACGGCTATGGGCTACACCTTC. This codes for CASSQATAMGYTF.

This clone was counted between two and nine times. The genes are TRBV9 and TRBJ2-7; D is unclear. The CDR3 totals 14 residues. Germline V gives CDR1 SGDLS, CDR2 YYNGEE. The V and J ends lost 2 bases and 6 bases respectively, with 15 bases between them. CDR3: CASSVLAEPREQYF. The CDR3 DNA is TGTGCCAGCAGCGTTTTGGCGGAACCACGCGAGCAGTACTTC.

The rearrangement joins TRBV10-3 to TRBJ2-7; no firm D call. Germline V gene lookup returns CDR1 ENHRY and CDR2 SYGVKD. Trimming left V 3 bases short and J 2 bases short, with 11 bases between. The CDR3 is 14 residues long. The CDR3 sequence: CAISESVPPYEQYV. The CDR3 DNA follows: TGTGCCATCAGTGAATCGGTCCCTCCCTACGAGCAGTACGTC.

This clone was counted a few times. The rearrangement joins TRBV25-1 to TRBJ2-2; the D gene is possibly TRBD1 (5 bases). Trimming left V 2 bases short and J 4 bases short, with 17 bases between. The CDR3 contains 17 residues. Germline values: CDR1 MGHDK, CDR2 SYGVNS. The CDR3 bases are TGTGCCAGCAGTGAACCCTCTCGGGCAGGGCGCACCGGGGAGCTGTTTTTT. Its protein is CASSEPSRAGRTGELFF.

The chain carries TRBV5-1 and TRBJ1-5; 9 positions match TRBD1. In germline, CDR1 is SGHRS, CDR2 YFSETQ. Unmatched junction bases numbered 4, after V lost 2 bases and J lost 4 bases. This CDR3 comprises 15 residues. Written as DNA, the CDR3 is TGCGCCAGCAGCTTCACAGGGGGCGGTAATCAGCCCCAGCATTTT. It is translated as CASSFTGGGNQPQHF.

Here the CDR3 reads CASSLYGSGYNEQFF. In DNA form, the CDR3 reads TGTGCCAGCAGTTTGTACGGGAGCGGATACAATGAGCAGTTCTTC. This rearrangement joins TRBV28 to TRBJ2-1, with D possibly being TRBD2 (6 bases). This CDR3 has 15 amino acids. Trimming shortened V by 3 bases and J by 4 bases, and 13 bases separated the two germline ends. Germline loops: CDR1 MDHEN, CDR2 SYDVKM.

As to this clone: This likely comes from a read error, as the CDR3 has no conserved phenylalanine or tryptophan at its end. No DNA is shown, since the ends of the CDR3 on it are uncertain; the CDR3 is the one TCRdb lists. This chain joins TRBV27 and TRBJ2-7; TRBD1 was called by the table and not checked on the DNA. Germline lookup yields CDR1 MNHEY and CDR2 SMNVEV (reference sequence). The CDR3 has 9 amino acids, counting both end residues. This chain's CDR3 is CASSLSSTG.

This clone turned up a few times. The V and J genes are TRBV10-3 and TRBJ1-1; 8 bases map to TRBD1. Per the germline V gene, CDR1 is ENHRY and CDR2 is SYGVKD. J gave up 1 base and V 6 bases, and 1 base lay outside the gene matches. CDR3 length: 13 residues. The CDR3 DNA follows: TGTGCCATCAGGGGACAGGAGAACACTGAAGCTTTCTTT. Translating gives CAIRGQENTEAFF.

This clone showed up just a few times. The chain recombines TRBV7-9 with TRBJ1-2; D gene uncertain. CDR1 is SEHNR, CDR2 FQNEAQ, per germline (reference sequence). The germline V and J ends were trimmed by 5 bases and 8 bases, with 15 bases remaining between them. This CDR3 spans 13 amino acids. The CDR3 coding sequence is TGTGCCAGCAGCCGGGAGGGTGTGAGCGGCTACACCTTC. Amino acids: CASSREGVSGYTF.

This clone was counted only a few times. V usage is TRBV20-1 and J usage is TRBJ1-2, with D uncertain. This CDR3 is built from 11 residues. V lost 6 bases to trimming and J lost 4 bases, with 9 bases between them. Per the germline V gene, CDR1 is DFQATT and CDR2 is SNEGSKA (reference sequence). CDR3 sequence reads: CSAVISYGYTF. CDR3 nucleotides: TGCAGTGCGGTAATCAGCTATGGCTACACCTTC.

This clone was found a few times. J is TRBJ2-7 and V is TRBV7-9; D may be TRBD1 (7 bases). This CDR3 is built from 16 residues. Trimming took 3 bases from V and 12 from J, leaving 27 bases between them. Per the germline V gene, CDR1 is SEHNR and CDR2 is FQNEAQ (reference sequence). CDR3 DNA sequence: TGTGCCAGCAGCTTGGGAGGCGGAACAGGGGCTATGAGTCCGTACTTC. It is translated as CASSLGGGTGAMSPYF.

J is TRBJ1-2 and V is TRBV28; a weak D match, TRBD1 (6 bases). CDR3 length: 12 residues. Trimming took off 10 bases at V and 6 bases at J, with 15 bases between the two ends. Germline values: CDR1 MDHEN, CDR2 SYDVKM. The DNA of the CDR3 is TGTGCCACCTTCACAGGGAATAATGGCTACACCTTC. Protein product: CATFTGNNGYTF.

This clone was found many times. The J gene is TRBJ1-2, the V gene TRBV23-1; D unresolved. TRBV23-1 is an ORF, and what it does is uncertain. This CDR3 is built from 14 residues. Between the trimmed V and J ends, which lost 0 bases and 4 bases, there was a span of 9 bases. The CDR3 loop reads CASSQSQQCYGYTF. The CDR3 region has the DNA TGCGCCAGCAGTCAATCACAGCAGTGCTATGGCTACACCTTC.

The gene calls are TRBV14 and TRBJ2-7; tentatively, D is TRBD1 (7 bases). This CDR3 comprises 12 residues. Germline V gene lookup returns CDR1 SGHDN and CDR2 FVKESK. V dropped 5 bases and J dropped 4 bases, with 9 bases sitting between them. The CDR3 sequence is CASSAGQYEQYF. CDR3 bases: TGTGCCAGCAGCGCGGGACAGTACGAGCAGTACTTC.